This T cell receptor (beta chain) originates from a study of T cells in Graves' hyperthyroidism and ophthalmopathy. Patients with uncontrolled infections, other autoimmune diseases, pregnancy or lactation were excluded. This clonotype has at least ten counts. Deletions cut 1 base from V and 6 bases from J, with 10 bases between. The CDR3 has 14 residues. Amplified regions were TCR beta CDR3 sequences from RNA transcripts. During a first-round RT-PCR of the TCR CDR3, the HTBI primer set was used. MiXCR, run by TCRdb on the multiplex PCR reads, gives a single entry per CDR3 protein. Of about 350,000 distinct CDR3 sequences listed, approximately 15% are singletons.

The clonotype comes from a woman in her thirties with Graves' hyperthyroidism. The chain links TRBV12-3 or TRBV12-4 to TRBJ1-5; D not certain. Sequenced input: blood. This chain's CDR3 is CASSLGGSAQPQHF. The CDR3 DNA reads as TGTGCCAGCAGTTTAGGGGGATCTGCTCAGCCCCAGCATTTT.